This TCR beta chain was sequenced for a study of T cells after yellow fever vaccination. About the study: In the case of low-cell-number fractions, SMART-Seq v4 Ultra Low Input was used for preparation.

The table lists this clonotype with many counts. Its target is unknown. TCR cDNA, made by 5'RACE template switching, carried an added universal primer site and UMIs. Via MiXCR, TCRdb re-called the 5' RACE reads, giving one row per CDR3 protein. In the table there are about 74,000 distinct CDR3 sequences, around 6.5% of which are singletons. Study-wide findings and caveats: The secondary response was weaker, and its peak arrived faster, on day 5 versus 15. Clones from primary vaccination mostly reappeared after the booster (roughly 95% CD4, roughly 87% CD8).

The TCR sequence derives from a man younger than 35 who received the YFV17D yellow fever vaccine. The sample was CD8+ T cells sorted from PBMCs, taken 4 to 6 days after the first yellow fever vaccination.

This CDR3 reads CASSERASWGNEQFF. The CDR3 DNA reads TGTGCCAGCAGTGAACGGGCTAGTTGGGGGAATGAGCAGTTCTTC. This sequence joins TRBV25-1 and TRBJ2-1, with D perhaps matching TRBD1 or TRBD2 (5 bases each). This CDR3 comprises 15 residues. V lost 2 bases to trimming and J lost 7 bases, with 15 bases between them. CDR1 and CDR2 from the germline V gene are MGHDK and SYGVNS.